This is a list of T cell receptor beta chains from one sample in a study of sequential checkpoint blockade in melanoma. TCRdb's table, derived via immunoSEQ multiplex PCR, lists solely in-frame clones and lacks some. The data contain roughly 1,200 clones, roughly 22% of them seen just once; the ten biggest clones take up approximately 17%. The input for sequencing was tumor tissue (inferred from file names), taken from a patient given nivolumab and ipilimumab in sequence. The receptor source for this set is a human donor with melanoma. The CDR3 runs from the conserved cysteine through the conserved F or W. The D gene is left open where the match is weak. The size field is filled for only some rows; it gives once, few, many or a size class.

TRBV12-2,few,-,TRBJ2-3,TGTGCCACTGACGTGGGACAGGGGAGGGCAGATACGCAGTATTTT,CATDVGQGRADTQYF
TRBV6-8,few,-,TRBJ2-7,TGTGCCAGCAGTTACGTCCGTTACGAGCAGTACTTC,CASSYVRYEQYF
TRBV15,few,TRBD1,TRBJ1-3,TGTGCCACCAGCGACAGGGTGTCCGGAAACACCATATATTTT,CATSDRVSGNTIYF
TRBV23-1,medium-sized,TRBD1,TRBJ2-1,TGCGCCAGCAGCACCGGGACAGGGGGGGATGAGCAGTTCTTC,CASSTGTGGDEQFF
TRBV25-1,-,-,TRBJ1-6,TGTGCCAGCAGACGATCTACGGATTCACCCCTCCACTTT,CASRRSTDSPLHF
TRBV28,-,-,TRBJ2-7,TGTGCCAGCAGTTTCGACGGGAGCTCCTACGAGCAGTACTTC,CASSFDGSSYEQYF
TRBV12-5,-,-,TRBJ1-5,TGTGCCAGCGGACAGAAAAATCAGCCCCAGCATTTT,CASGQKNQPQHF
TRBV19,-,-,TRBJ2-3,TGTGCCAGTAGTCCAGACTCGTCTAGCACAGATACGCAGTATTTT,CASSPDSSSTDTQYF
TRBV14,-,-,TRBJ1-2,TGTGCCAGCAGCCAAGTCGTGGGCGCTAACTATGGCTACACCTTC,CASSQVVGANYGYTF
TRBV29-1,-,TRBD2,TRBJ2-3,TGCAGCGTTGAAGGTGCTAGCGGGGCCACAGATACGCAGTATTTT,CSVEGASGATDTQYF
TRBV19,-,TRBD2,TRBJ2-1,TGTGCCAGTAAGGGGACTAGCGGATACAATGAGCAGTTCTTC,CASKGTSGYNEQFF
TRBV14,-,-,TRBJ2-1,TGTGCCAGCAGTCCCGGGACGGCCTACAATGAGCAGTTCTTC,CASSPGTAYNEQFF
TRBV6-8,-,-,TRBJ2-7,TGTGCCAGCAGTGTTGGGACCTCCTACGAGCAGTACTTC,CASSVGTSYEQYF
TRBV19,-,TRBD2,TRBJ2-1,TGTGCCAGTAGTATGGTCCCCCCGGCGGGAGGGTACAATGAGCAGTTCTTC,CASSMVPPAGGYNEQFF
TRBV9,large,-,TRBJ2-2,TGTGCCAGCAGCGTCGGGTTCTACACCGGGGAGCTGTTTTTT,CASSVGFYTGELFF
TRBV11-3,medium-sized,-,TRBJ2-7,TGTGCCAGCAGCTTAGGCGGACCCACCTACGAGCAGTACTTC,CASSLGGPTYEQYF
TRBV6-8,few,-,TRBJ1-2,TGTGCCAGCAGTGAGGCAGGGGTCGGCTACACCTTC,CASSEAGVGYTF
TRBV9,few,-,TRBJ2-1,TGTGCCAGCAGCGTAGGGGGCAGGGGCGATGAGCAGTTCTTC,CASSVGGRGDEQFF
TRBV6-1,medium-sized,-,TRBJ1-2,TGTGCCAGCAGTGAAGGGGAGAACTATGGCTACACCTTC,CASSEGENYGYTF
TRBV6-8,medium-sized,TRBD1,TRBJ1-1,TGTGCCAGCAAGACAGGGGGCCAGGGTGAAGCTTTCTTT,CASKTGGQGEAFF
TRBV5-1,-,-,TRBJ1-1,TGCGCCAGCAGCTTGAGGACTGCTCCCTCATCCCCCACTGAAGCTTTCTTT,CASSLRTAPSSPTEAFF
TRBV4-1,-,-,TRBJ2-1,TGCGCCAGCAGCCAAGAAGGGGAGCGGGTCTACTACCCACATGAGCAGTTCTTC,CASSQEGERVYYPHEQFF